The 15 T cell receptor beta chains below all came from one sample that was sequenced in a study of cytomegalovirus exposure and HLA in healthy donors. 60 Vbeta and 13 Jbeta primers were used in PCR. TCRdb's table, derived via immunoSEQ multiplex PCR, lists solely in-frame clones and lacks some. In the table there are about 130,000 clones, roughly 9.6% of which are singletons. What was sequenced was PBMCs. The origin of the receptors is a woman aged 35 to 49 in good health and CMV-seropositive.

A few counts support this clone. This CDR3 is CASSQLGEAIGELFF. The CDR3 DNA follows: TGCGCCAGCAGCCAGTTGGGGGAGGCTATCGGGGAGCTGTTTTTT. V and J are TRBV4-1 and TRBJ2-2, with D tentatively TRBD2 (6 bases). The CDR3 runs 15 residues. The V gene lost 3 bases and the J gene lost 7 bases, with 15 bases spanning the gap. Germline V gene sequence: CDR1 MGHRA, CDR2 YSYEKL.

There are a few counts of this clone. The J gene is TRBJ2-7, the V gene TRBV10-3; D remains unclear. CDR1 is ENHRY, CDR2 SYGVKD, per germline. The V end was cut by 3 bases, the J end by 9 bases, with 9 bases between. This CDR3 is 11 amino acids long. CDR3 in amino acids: CAISDMSGQYF. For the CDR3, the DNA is TGTGCCATCAGTGATATGTCGGGGCAGTACTTC.

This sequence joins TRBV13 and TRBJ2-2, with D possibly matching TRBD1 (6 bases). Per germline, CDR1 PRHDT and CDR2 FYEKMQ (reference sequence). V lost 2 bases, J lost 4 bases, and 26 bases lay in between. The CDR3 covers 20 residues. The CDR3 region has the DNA TGTGCCAGCAGCTTATATGGCCGCAAGAGTGGCAGGGGCTTCACCGGGGAGCTGTTTTTT. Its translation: CASSLYGRKSGRGFTGELFF. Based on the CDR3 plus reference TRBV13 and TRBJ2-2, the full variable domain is AAGVIQSPRHLIKEKRETATLKCYPIPRHDTVYWYQQGPGQDPQFLISFYEKMQSDKGSIPDRFSAQQFSDYHSELNMSSLELGDSALYFCASSLYGRKSGRGFTGELFFGEGSRLTVL.

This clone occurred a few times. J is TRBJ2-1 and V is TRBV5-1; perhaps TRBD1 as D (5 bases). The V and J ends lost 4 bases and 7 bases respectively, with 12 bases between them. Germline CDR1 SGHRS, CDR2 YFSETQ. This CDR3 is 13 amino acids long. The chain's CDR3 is CASSALDKNEQFF. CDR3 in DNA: TGCGCCAGCAGCGCCTTGGACAAGAATGAGCAGTTCTTC.

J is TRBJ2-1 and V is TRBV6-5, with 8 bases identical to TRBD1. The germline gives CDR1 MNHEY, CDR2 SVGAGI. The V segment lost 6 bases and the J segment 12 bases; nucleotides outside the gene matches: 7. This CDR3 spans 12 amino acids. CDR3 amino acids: CASSQDRAAQFF. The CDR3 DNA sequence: TGTGCCAGCAGCCAGGACAGGGCGGCGCAGTTCTTC.

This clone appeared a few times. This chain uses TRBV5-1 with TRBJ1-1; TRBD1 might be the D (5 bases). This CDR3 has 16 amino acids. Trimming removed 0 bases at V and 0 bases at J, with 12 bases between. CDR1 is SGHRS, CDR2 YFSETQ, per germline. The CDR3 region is CASSLDQDTMNTEAFF. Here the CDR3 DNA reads TGCGCCAGCAGCTTGGACCAGGACACCATGAACACTGAAGCTTTCTTT. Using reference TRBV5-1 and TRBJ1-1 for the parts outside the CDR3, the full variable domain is KAGVTQTPRYLIKTRGQQVTLSCSPISGHRSVSWYQQTPGQGLQFLFEYFSETQRNKGNFPGRFSGRQFSNSRSEMNVSTLELGDSALYLCASSLDQDTMNTEAFFGQGTRLTVV.

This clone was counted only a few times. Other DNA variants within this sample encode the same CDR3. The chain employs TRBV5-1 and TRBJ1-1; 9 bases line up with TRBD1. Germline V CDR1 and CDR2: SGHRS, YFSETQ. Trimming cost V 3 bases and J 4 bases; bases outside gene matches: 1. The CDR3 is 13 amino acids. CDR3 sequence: CASSSDRGTEAFF. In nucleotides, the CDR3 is TGCGCCAGCAGCTCGGACAGGGGCACTGAAGCTTTCTTT.

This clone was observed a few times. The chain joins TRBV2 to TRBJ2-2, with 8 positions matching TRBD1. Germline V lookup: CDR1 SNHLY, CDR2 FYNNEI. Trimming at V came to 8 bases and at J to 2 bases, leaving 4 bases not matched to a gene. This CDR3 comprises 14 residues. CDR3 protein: CASQDRVNTGELFF. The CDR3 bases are TGTGCCAGCCAGGACAGGGTTAACACCGGGGAGCTGTTTTTT.

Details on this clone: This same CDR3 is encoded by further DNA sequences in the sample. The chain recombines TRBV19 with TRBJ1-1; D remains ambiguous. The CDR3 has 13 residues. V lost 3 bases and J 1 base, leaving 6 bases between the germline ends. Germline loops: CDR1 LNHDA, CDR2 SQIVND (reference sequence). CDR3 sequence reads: CASSIPGNTEAFF. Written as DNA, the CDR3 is TGTGCCAGTAGTATTCCGGGGAACACTGAAGCTTTCTTT.

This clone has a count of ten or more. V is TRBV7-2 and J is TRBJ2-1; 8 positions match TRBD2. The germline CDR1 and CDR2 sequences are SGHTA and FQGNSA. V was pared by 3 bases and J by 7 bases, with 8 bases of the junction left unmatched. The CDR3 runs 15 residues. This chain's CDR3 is CASSFTGGPENEQFF. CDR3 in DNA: TGTGCCAGCAGCTTCACGGGGGGGCCGGAGAATGAGCAGTTCTTC.

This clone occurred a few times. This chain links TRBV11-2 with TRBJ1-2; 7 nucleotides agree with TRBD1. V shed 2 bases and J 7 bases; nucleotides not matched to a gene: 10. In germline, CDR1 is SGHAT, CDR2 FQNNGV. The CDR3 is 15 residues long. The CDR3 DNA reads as TGTGCCAGCAGCTTACCGGGACAGCGCCCGGGTGGCTACACCTTC. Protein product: CASSLPGQRPGGYTF.

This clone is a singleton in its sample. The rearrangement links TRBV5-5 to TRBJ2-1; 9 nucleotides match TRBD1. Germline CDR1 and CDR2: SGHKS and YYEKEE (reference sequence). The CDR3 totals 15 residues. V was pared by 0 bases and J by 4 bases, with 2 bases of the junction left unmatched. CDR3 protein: CASSLGTGVYNEQFF. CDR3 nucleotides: TGTGCCAGCAGCTTGGGGACAGGGGTTTACAATGAGCAGTTCTTC.

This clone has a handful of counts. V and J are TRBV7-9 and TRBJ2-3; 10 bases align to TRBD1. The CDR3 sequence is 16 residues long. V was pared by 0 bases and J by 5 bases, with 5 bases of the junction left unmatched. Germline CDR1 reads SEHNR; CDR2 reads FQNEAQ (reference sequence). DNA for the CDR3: TGTGCCAGCAGCTTAGCGACAGGGGGCGATGGAGATACGCAGTATTTT. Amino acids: CASSLATGGDGDTQYF.

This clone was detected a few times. This CDR3 is CASSLGGGPYNEQFF. Written as DNA, the CDR3 is TGTGCCAGCAGTTTAGGGGGGGGCCCGTACAATGAGCAGTTCTTC. The rearrangement joins TRBV27 to TRBJ2-1; D might be TRBD2 (7 bases). V was pared by 2 bases and J by 4 bases, with 12 bases between. The CDR3 has 15 amino acids. The germline V gene has CDR1 MNHEY and CDR2 SMNVEV (reference sequence).

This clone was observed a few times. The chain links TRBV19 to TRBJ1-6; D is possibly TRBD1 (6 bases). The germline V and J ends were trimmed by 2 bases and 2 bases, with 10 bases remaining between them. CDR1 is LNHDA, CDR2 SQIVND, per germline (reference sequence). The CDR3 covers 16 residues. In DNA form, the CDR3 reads TGTGCCAGTAGTATAAAGACAGGAGCCTATAATTCACCCCTCCACTTT. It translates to CASSIKTGAYNSPLHF.